This T cell receptor (beta chain) came from a study of Tregs in tolerant kidney transplant recipients (dated 2019 in TCRdb). At the level of the whole study: The transplants used related donors along with nonmyeloablative bone marrow transplantation, and in the human trials mixed chimerism was transient. Before combined kidney and bone marrow transplantation, this study identified donor-specific regulatory T cells using TCRbeta sequencing and then followed those same cells after transplant. Results and caveats for the whole study, not just this receptor: Expanding Tregs with activated donor B cells appeared to identify the most biologically relevant and donor-specific TCRbeta repertoire. Because the study included only a small number of patients, the results must be confirmed in larger populations and under other immunosuppression protocols. Biological reproducibility was not directly addressed, though technical replication error appeared minimal. Because the PCR primers were changed over time for some patients, nucleotide-level comparison could not be performed across the samples from those patients. In tolerant patients, the expansion of donor-specific Tregs was greater than global Treg expansion, suggesting that the expansion was antigen-driven rather than nonspecific.

Measured from the cysteine to the phenylalanine, the CDR3 is 13 residues long. The only DNA kept is the CDR3, 39 bases in frame from the first base. At the junction V is shortened by 2 bases and J by 7 bases; bases outside the gene matches: 3. According to the germline V gene (reference sequence), CDR1 reads LNHDA and CDR2 reads SQIVND. For TCRbeta CDR3 sequencing, genomic DNA was extracted from sorted cells using the QIAGEN DNeasy Blood and Tissue Kit. High-throughput TCRbeta CDR3 sequencing was carried out commercially through immunoSEQ, with PCR amplification with bias correction and internal controls included. The authors processed their data as follows. Unique productive TCRbeta sequences were defined by CDR3 nucleotide sequence where primers matched, otherwise by CDR3 amino acid sequence with Vbeta and Jbeta genes. To correct sorting error, sequences shared between sorted populations at a frequency ratio of 2:1 or less were removed; the rest were assigned to the higher population. Donor-reactive sequences were defined as at least 5-fold expanded in CFSE-low cells versus unstimulated cells, with frequency of at least 0.01% in CFSE-low cells. Repertoire divergence was quantified by Jensen-Shannon divergence calculated from the top 100 TCRbeta sequences ranked by frequency. For samples with multiple sequencing runs, sorting error was corrected separately for each run before the runs were pooled. In TCRdb, the immuneACCESS table is reduced to in-frame sequences with V and J assigned. These tables do not hold every clone; where another copy was compared, an unresolved V gene accounts for under half, and the others remain unexplained. V and J calls and clone size follow that table, whereas D and trimming were derived from the DNA. This sample has 100,000 to 130,000 clones in its table, and nearly 90% of those were observed once. Approximately 0.35% of the sample is held by the ten biggest clonotypes.

Notes on this clone: The antigen it recognizes is unknown. Base quality data are lacking; no much larger clone is found one base away.

Per the publication, the time point label means: blood sample drawn before combined kidney and bone marrow transplant. Thawed PBMCs were FACS-sorted into unstimulated Tregs (CD4+CD25+CD127-), CD4+ non-Tregs (CD4+CD25-), CD4 cells and CD8 cells. A few combined kidney and bone marrow transplant recipients from the ITN036ST trial were included as patients, and samples were available only from these trial subjects. Healthy control blood was separated into PBMCs by Ficoll density gradient and cryopreserved, and patient PBMCs were collected both before and after transplant. This receptor was identified in a human donor who received a combined kidney and bone marrow transplant. Recombination linked TRBV19 to TRBJ2-5, with TRBD2 identical over 8 junction bases. This material consisted of CD4+ T cells from blood, taken before the transplant. At the DNA level, the sequence is TGTGCCAGTAGTATACAGCGGGGGCGGACCCAGTACTTC. This is translated as CASSIQRGRTQYF.